These 32 T cell receptor beta chains originate from one sample sequenced in a study of shared clonotypes between healthy human individuals. Repertoires were generated with immunoSEQ multiplex PCR, while TCRdb's copy carries only in-frame clones and drops some. This sample yields about 1 million clones, of which roughly 75% are seen a single time; about 1.5% belongs to the top ten. Sequences were obtained from memory CD4+ T cells sorted from blood. The subset here: CD45RA-negative fraction. Every receptor here comes from a man aged 18 to 30 in good health.

About this clone: A much larger clone sits a single nucleotide away, making a read error possible. Other DNA sequences in this sample translate to the same CDR3. The CDR3 loop is CASSLGLAGEQYF. The CDR3 bases are TGTGCCAGCAGCTTAGGACTAGCGGGCGAGCAGTACTTC. The gene calls are TRBV7-8 and TRBJ2-7, with 10 bases aligning to TRBD2. The CDR3 extends over 13 amino acids. The V and J ends lost 1 base and 6 bases, in that order; junction bases with no gene match: 0. Germline CDR1 SGHVS, CDR2 FQNEAQ.

Note on this clone: Other nucleotide sequences from this sample produce the same CDR3. This chain uses TRBV7-2 with TRBJ2-7; 8 bases line up with TRBD1. Germline V gives CDR1 SGHTA, CDR2 FQGNSA. The CDR3 has 14 amino acids. The J segment lost 0 bases and the V segment lost 5 bases, leaving 3 bases of the junction unmatched. DNA of the CDR3: TGTGCCAGCAGCAGGGACAGGTCCTCCTACGAGCAGTACTTC. Residues: CASSRDRSSYEQYF.

The chain links TRBV2 to TRBJ1-5; 8 positions agree with TRBD1. The CDR3 loop spans 15 amino acids. Germline V gene lookup returns CDR1 SNHLY and CDR2 FYNNEI. Trimming removed 6 bases from V and 0 bases from J; junction bases left unmatched: 4. The CDR3 bases are TGTGCCAGCAGCGACAGGGGATATAGCAATCAGCCCCAGCATTTT. Translation gives CASSDRGYSNQPQHF.

The chain combines TRBV7-2 with TRBJ2-3; a weak D match, TRBD2 (5 bases). The germline V and J ends were trimmed by 1 base and 6 bases, with 17 bases remaining between them. The CDR3 length is 16 residues. Per germline, CDR1 SGHTA and CDR2 FQGNSA. As DNA, the CDR3 is TGTGCCAGCAGCTTAGTGGCTAGCTCCTCACCCGATACGCAGTATTTT. It specifies CASSLVASSSPDTQYF.

This chain joins TRBV5-1 and TRBJ2-7; D tentatively reads TRBD1 or TRBD2 (5 bases each). The ends were cut back, 0 bases at V and 2 bases at J, with 9 bases in the middle. The CDR3 consists of 14 residues. Germline-derived CDR1 and CDR2 are SGHRS and YFSETQ. CDR3 residues: CASSLGETAYEQYF. In DNA form, the CDR3 reads TGCGCCAGCAGCTTGGGGGAGACAGCCTACGAGCAGTACTTC.

This clone was seen a few times. Relative to the germline gene, one junction end is altered; a read error may explain this. The chain employs TRBV7-7 and TRBJ2-6; a possible D gene is TRBD1 (6 bases). The CDR3 has 18 amino acids. CDR1 is SSHAT, CDR2 FNYEAQ, per germline (reference sequence). The CDR3, as DNA: TGTGCTAGCAGCCCTACAACATCCAGGGGCTCTGGGGCCAACGTCCTGACTTTC. This gives the protein CASSPTTSRGSGANVLTF.

J is TRBJ2-7 and V is TRBV6-5, with unresolved D. The CDR3 is 13 amino acids. The ends were cut back, 7 bases at V and 2 bases at J, with 12 bases in the middle. Germline CDR1 reads MNHEY; CDR2 reads SVGAGI. The CDR3 reads CASTVGRAYEQYF. As DNA, the CDR3 is TGTGCCAGCACCGTGGGTAGGGCCTACGAGCAGTACTTC.

V usage is TRBV11-2 and J usage is TRBJ2-1; D gene ambiguous. This CDR3 region has 16 residues. The germline gives CDR1 SGHAT, CDR2 FQNNGV. V gave up 2 bases and J gave up 1 base, with 12 bases separating them. The CDR3 nucleotides are TGTGCCAGCAGCTTACGCGGCGACCAGTCCTACAATGAGCAGTTCTTC. It codes for CASSLRGDQSYNEQFF.

The chain combines TRBV29-1 with TRBJ2-3; 7 bases line up with TRBD2. V trimming: 6 bases; J trimming: 4 bases; junction bases outside the gene matches: 13. The CDR3 loop spans 15 amino acids. Germline loops: CDR1 SQVTM, CDR2 ANQGSEA. Here the CDR3 DNA reads TGCAGCGTCGCAAAGGGGACTACAAATTCAGATACGCAGTATTTT. Translation: CSVAKGTTNSDTQYF.

The chain recombines TRBV15 with TRBJ2-6; D is uncertain. CDR1 is LNHNV, CDR2 YYDKDF, per germline (reference sequence). Trimming removed 1 base from V and 1 base from J, with 8 bases in between. The CDR3 length is 16 residues. The CDR3 DNA reads TGTGCCACCAGCAGAGGGTCACCTTCTGGGGCCAACGTCCTGACTTTC. It specifies CATSRGSPSGANVLTF.

The sample holds one count of this clone. This chain uses TRBV6-6 with TRBJ2-5; TRBD1 might be the D (5 bases). Germline CDR1 is MNHNY and CDR2 is SVGAGI (reference sequence). The CDR3 is 13 amino acids. V lost 3 bases and J lost 7, with 12 bases in between. The CDR3 DNA reads TGTGCCAGCAGTTATGCGGACACGGGGACCCAGTACTTC. Its translation: CASSYADTGTQYF.

The chain recombines TRBV21-1 with TRBJ1-5; the table's D call, TRBD1, has no DNA check behind it. TRBV21-1 is an annotated pseudogene. The CDR3 runs 15 residues. CDR3 nucleotides: TGTGCCAGCAGCAAAGACAGGGGCGAAGGTCAGCCCCAGCATTTT. Amino acids: CASSKDRGEGQPQHF.

The rearrangement links TRBV14 to TRBJ2-7; D gene unclear. The CDR3 has 15 residues. V shed 1 base and J shed 0 bases, with 10 bases lying between them. Germline loops: CDR1 SGHDN, CDR2 FVKESK. The CDR3, as DNA: TGTGCCAGCAGCCAAGTACACGGCACCTCCTACGAGCAGTACTTC. Translating gives CASSQVHGTSYEQYF.

The chain has TRBV9 and TRBJ2-3; 8 bases are a match to TRBD1. Trimming took 3 bases from V and 0 from J; bases not matched to a gene: 3. CDR1 is SGDLS and CDR2 is YYNGEE in the germline V gene. This CDR3 contains 15 residues. CDR3 sequence reads: CASSADRGSTDTQYF. In nucleotides, the CDR3 is TGTGCCAGCAGCGCAGACAGGGGAAGCACAGATACGCAGTATTTT.

This chain connects TRBV2 to TRBJ2-5; 14 bases are shared with TRBD2. Germline V gene data show CDR1 as SNHLY and CDR2 as FYNNEI. The CDR3 has 16 residues. Unmatched junction bases numbered 8, after V lost 6 bases and J lost 5 bases. In nucleotides, the CDR3 is TGTGCCAGCAGCGGACTAGCGGGGGGCCCTCTTGAGACCCAGTACTTC. Its translation is CASSGLAGGPLETQYF.

The chain recombines TRBV5-1 with TRBJ2-2, with TRBD2 identical over 8 bases. V shed 4 bases, J shed 0 bases, and the junction held 2 bases outside the gene matches. The CDR3 consists of 15 residues. The germline V gene has CDR1 SGHRS and CDR2 YFSETQ. CDR3 in amino acids: CASSATSANTGELFF. The CDR3 DNA reads as TGCGCCAGCAGCGCGACTAGCGCGAACACCGGGGAGCTGTTTTTT. Combining the CDR3 with reference TRBV5-1 and TRBJ2-2 gives the whole variable domain KAGVTQTPRYLIKTRGQQVTLSCSPISGHRSVSWYQQTPGQGLQFLFEYFSETQRNKGNFPGRFSGRQFSNSRSEMNVSTLELGDSALYLCASSATSANTGELFFGEGSRLTVL.

This chain connects TRBV7-8 to TRBJ1-1, with a possible D match to TRBD1 (6 bases). Trimming stripped 6 bases from V and 0 bases from J, with 8 bases between. Germline values: CDR1 SGHVS, CDR2 FQNEAQ. This CDR3 region has 13 residues. CDR3 residues: CASSRQVNTEAFF. The CDR3 nucleotides read TGTGCCAGCAGTCGACAGGTGAACACTGAAGCTTTCTTT.

This clone was counted many times. The rearrangement uses TRBV7-3 and TRBJ2-2; 7 bases line up with TRBD2. V gave up 4 bases and J gave up 1 base; unmatched junction bases: 6. CDR1 is SGHTA and CDR2 is FQGTGA in the germline V gene. The CDR3 covers 16 residues. The CDR3, as DNA: TGTGCCAGCAGCTCTAGGCCGGGGGGGAACACCGGGGAGCTGTTTTTT. It yields the protein CASSSRPGGNTGELFF. Looking up the rest from reference TRBV7-3 and TRBJ2-2 gives the full variable domain: GAGVSQTPSNKVTEKGKYVELRCDPISGHTALYWYRQSLGQGPEFLIYFQGTGAADDSGLPNDRFFAVRPEGSVSTLKIQRTERGDSAVYLCASSSRPGGNTGELFFGEGSRLTVL.

This clone was seen a handful of times. The V call is TRBV7-2, the J call TRBJ2-1; D is ambiguous. The ends were cut back, 5 bases at V and 6 bases at J, with 11 bases in the middle. The CDR3 has 13 amino acids. The V gene's germline CDR1 is SGHTA and CDR2 FQGNSA. The CDR3 protein is CASSTRMGNEQFF. DNA of the CDR3: TGTGCCAGCAGCACCCGAATGGGCAATGAGCAGTTCTTC.

With regard to this clone: The sample carries other DNA sequences with the same CDR3. This chain connects TRBV6-1 to TRBJ2-7; D is ambiguous. CDR1 and CDR2 (germline): MNHNS, SASEGT. CDR3 length equals 13 residues. The germline V and J ends were trimmed by 1 base and 4 bases, with 8 bases remaining between them. The CDR3: CASSEVTSYEQYF. Written as DNA, the CDR3 is TGTGCCAGCAGTGAAGTGACGAGTTACGAGCAGTACTTC.

For the CDR3, the DNA is TGTGCCATCAGTGTAAACGCAGGGGGCGAGTACGAGCAGTACTTC. It codes for CAISVNAGGEYEQYF. The V gene is TRBV10-3, the J gene TRBJ2-7; 8 positions match TRBD1. The CDR3 extends over 15 amino acids. V shed 4 bases and J 4 bases; nucleotides not matched to a gene: 9. Germline values: CDR1 ENHRY, CDR2 SYGVKD.

The genes are TRBV5-6 and TRBJ2-7; D might be TRBD1 (6 bases). Germline V gene data show CDR1 as SGHDT and CDR2 as YYEEEE. V was shortened by 1 base and J by 2 bases, with 10 bases between the two germline ends. CDR3 size: 14 residues. DNA of the CDR3: TGTGCCAGCAGCTTGTCAGGGGTTCCCTACGAGCAGTACTTC. It yields the protein CASSLSGVPYEQYF.

This clone occurred a few times. This chain joins TRBV18 and TRBJ2-1, with 10 positions matching TRBD2. The V gene's germline CDR1 is KGHSH and CDR2 LQKENI. Unmatched junction bases numbered 10, after V lost 2 bases and J lost 9 bases. The CDR3 is 16 amino acids. The CDR3 region is CASSPSASGRVVEQFF. The CDR3 bases are TGTGCCAGCTCACCAAGCGCTAGCGGGAGAGTGGTTGAGCAGTTCTTC.

V gene TRBV9 combines with J gene TRBJ1-2; no reliable D call. V lost 2 bases and J 2 bases, leaving 13 bases between the germline ends. This CDR3 is 15 amino acids long. Germline V gives CDR1 SGDLS, CDR2 YYNGEE. CDR3 protein: CASSVLDLGNYGYTF. DNA of the CDR3: TGTGCCAGCAGCGTTCTCGACCTTGGGAACTATGGCTACACCTTC. The variable domain in full, completed from reference TRBV9 and TRBJ1-2, reads DSGVTQTPKHLITATGQRVTLRCSPRSGDLSVYWYQQSLDQGLQFLIQYYNGEERAKGNILERFSAQQFPDLHSELNLSSLELGDSALYFCASSVLDLGNYGYTFGSGTRLTVV.

The chain joins TRBV9 to TRBJ1-6, with D possibly TRBD1 on 5 matching bases. CDR3 length: 16 residues. V lost 4 bases, J lost 7 bases, and 18 bases lay in between. Germline V gene sequence: CDR1 SGDLS, CDR2 YYNGEE. The CDR3 DNA sequence: TGTGCCAGCAGCCGAACCCTTGGGGGGGAAAATTCACCCCTCCACTTT. Protein sequence: CASSRTLGGENSPLHF.

The V gene is TRBV7-9, the J gene TRBJ1-1, with D unresolved. The CDR3 loop spans 16 amino acids. CDR1 is SEHNR, CDR2 FQNEAQ, per germline (reference sequence). The germline V and J ends were trimmed by 2 bases and 1 base, with 14 bases remaining between them. CDR3 DNA sequence: TGTGCCAGCAGCTTACAGACCACATTGGGGAACACTGAAGCTTTCTTT. Translated, it gives CASSLQTTLGNTEAFF.

The chain couples TRBV5-1 to TRBJ2-5; 9 bases map to TRBD2. From germline, CDR1 is SGHRS and CDR2 YFSETQ. The length of the CDR3 is 16 residues. After removal of 0 bases from V and 5 bases from J, the junction contained 8 bases not matched to a gene. CDR3 region: CASSLAATSGGETQYF. The CDR3, as DNA: TGCGCCAGCAGCTTGGCCGCGACTAGCGGAGGGGAGACCCAGTACTTC.

This chain uses TRBV11-2 with TRBJ2-7; the D is unclear. The CDR3 extends over 14 amino acids. The germline V gene encodes CDR1 SGHAT and CDR2 FQNNGV. Between the trimmed V and J ends, which lost 4 bases and 1 base, there was a span of 11 bases. The CDR3 protein is CASSSAGRSYEQYF. CDR3 bases: TGTGCCAGCAGCTCGGCAGGCAGGTCCTACGAGCAGTACTTC.

The gene calls are TRBV30 and TRBJ2-2; the D gene is possibly TRBD1 (5 bases). Trimming pared 0 bases from V and 6 bases from J, leaving 14 bases between. CDR3 length: 15 amino acids. Germline values: CDR1 GTSNPN, CDR2 SVGIG (reference sequence). CDR3 nucleotide sequence: TGTGCCTGGAGTGTAAGGTCCCCCAGGGCCGGGGAGCTGTTTTTT. This translates into CAWSVRSPRAGELFF.

Comments on this clone: Its ends do not fully match the called genes, so a read error is possible. CDR3: CASSSLYGDEQYF. CDR3 DNA: TGTGCTAGCAGCTCACTATATGGGGACGAGCAGTACTTC. The chain combines TRBV7-7 with TRBJ2-7; D unclear. There are 13 residues in the CDR3. The germline V gene encodes CDR1 SSHAT and CDR2 FNYEAQ (reference sequence).

The chain uses TRBV15 and TRBJ2-5; D is ambiguous. Trimming removed 1 base from V and 0 bases from J, with 9 bases in between. Looked up from germline, CDR1 is LNHNV and CDR2 is YYDKDF (reference sequence). The CDR3 has 15 amino acids. The CDR3 is CATSRASAYQETQYF. CDR3 DNA: TGTGCCACCAGCAGAGCGTCGGCGTACCAAGAGACCCAGTACTTC. Looking up the rest from reference TRBV15 and TRBJ2-5 gives the full variable domain: DAMVIQNPRYQVTQFGKPVTLSCSQTLNHNVMYWYQQKSSQAPKLLFHYYDKDFNNEADTPDNFQSRRPNTSFCFLDIRSPGLGDTAMYLCATSRASAYQETQYFGPGTRLLVL.

The chain links TRBV5-3 to TRBJ2-5; 11 positions agree with TRBD2. TRBV5-3 is an ORF for which the function is uncertain. The CDR3 runs 18 residues. The junction had 15 bases not matched to a gene; V was cut back by 4 bases and J by 4 bases. CDR3 sequence reads: CARSHLAGGRGLGETQYF. The DNA of the CDR3 is TGTGCCAGAAGCCACCTAGCGGGGGGCCGGGGATTAGGAGAGACCCAGTACTTC.